What follows are 10 T cell receptor beta chains derived from one specimen sequenced in a study of OX40 agonist ivuxolimab in advanced cancers. The table came from immunoSEQ multiplex PCR; TCRdb's copy has only in-frame clones and leaves some out. The repertoire holds about 52,000 clones, with approximately 94% as singletons. The source material was CD4+ or CD8+ T cells sorted from blood, sampled in a trial of the OX40 agonist ivuxolimab. The source is an adult with an advanced solid tumor such as melanoma, head and neck, liver or kidney cancer.

Concerning this clone itself: This CDR3 is also generated by other DNA sequences in the sample. The rearrangement links TRBV27 to TRBJ2-7, with 7 bases that match TRBD1. This CDR3 contains 14 residues. The V gene's germline CDR1 is MNHEY and CDR2 SMNVEV (reference sequence). J lost 4 bases, V lost 2 bases, and 5 bases had no gene match. CDR3 sequence (DNA): TGTGCCAGCAGTTTACTCGCAGGGGGATACGAGCAGTACTTC. Translation: CASSLLAGGYEQYF.

J is TRBJ1-2 and V is TRBV7-8; D is perhaps TRBD1 (5 bases). Per germline, CDR1 SGHVS and CDR2 FQNEAQ. CDR3 length: 15 amino acids. Trimming took 5 bases from V and 3 from J, leaving 16 bases between them. The CDR3 DNA sequence: TGTGCCAGCAGCCCCGGTTCGGGGACTCACTATGGCTACACCTTC. Its protein product is CASSPGSGTHYGYTF.

This chain uses TRBV6-5 with TRBJ2-7, with 10 bases aligning to TRBD2. This CDR3 is 15 amino acids long. CDR1 is MNHEY and CDR2 is SVGAGI in the germline V gene. V shed 2 bases and J 3 bases; nucleotides not matched to a gene: 4. Written as DNA, the CDR3 is TGTGCCAGCAGTTACCGGACTAGCGGAATCTACGAGCAGTACTTC. It codes for CASSYRTSGIYEQYF.

J is TRBJ2-7 and V is TRBV5-5; a possible D gene is TRBD1 (6 bases). Germline V lookup: CDR1 SGHKS, CDR2 YYEKEE (reference sequence). V lost 5 bases to trimming and J lost 7 bases, with 19 bases between them. The CDR3 runs 14 residues. The CDR3 DNA follows: TGTGCCAGCAGTACTGATGTGGGGGCGAATGAGCAGTACTTC. Amino acid sequence: CASSTDVGANEQYF.

This clone showed up just once. The rearrangement joins TRBV7-2 to TRBJ1-5, with TRBD1 as a possible D gene (5 bases). Trimming removed 5 bases at V and 3 bases at J, with 14 bases between. This CDR3 comprises 15 residues. The germline V gene has CDR1 SGHTA and CDR2 FQGNSA. CDR3 sequence: CASSQWGRSNQPQHF. Here the CDR3 DNA reads TGTGCCAGCAGCCAATGGGGCAGGTCCAATCAGCCCCAGCATTTT. The full variable domain, in which reference TRBV7-2 and TRBJ1-5 provide the parts outside the CDR3, is GAGVSQSPSNKVTEKGKDVELRCDPISGHTALYWYRQSLGQGLEFLIYFQGNSAPDKSGLPSDRFSAERTGGSVSTLTIQRTQQEDSAVYLCASSQWGRSNQPQHFGDGTRLSIL.

This clone was observed once. The chain is built from TRBV5-1 and TRBJ2-7; D unresolved. This CDR3 comprises 14 residues. V shed 2 bases and J shed 5 bases, with 14 bases lying between them. From germline, CDR1 is SGHRS and CDR2 YFSETQ. As DNA, the CDR3 is TGCGCCAGCAGCTTTTCCGGCGGTTACAACGAGCAGTACTTC. This gives the protein CASSFSGGYNEQYF. Variable domain in full (rest from reference TRBV5-1 and TRBJ2-7): KAGVTQTPRYLIKTRGQQVTLSCSPISGHRSVSWYQQTPGQGLQFLFEYFSETQRNKGNFPGRFSGRQFSNSRSEMNVSTLELGDSALYLCASSFSGGYNEQYFGPGTRLTVT.

The gene calls are TRBV30 and TRBJ2-3, with TRBD2 identical over 7 bases. V dropped 3 bases and J dropped 4; count of bases not matched to a gene: 4. This CDR3 has 13 residues. Germline CDR1 GTSNPN, CDR2 SVGIG (reference sequence). The CDR3 spells CAWSGGRSDTQYF. In DNA form, the CDR3 reads TGTGCCTGGAGCGGCGGGAGATCAGATACGCAGTATTTT.

The chain uses TRBV9 and TRBJ1-4; TRBD1 agrees at 8 bases. The CDR3 consists of 15 residues. Germline loops: CDR1 SGDLS, CDR2 YYNGEE. The V segment lost 1 base and the J segment 8 bases; nucleotides outside the gene matches: 7. CDR3 in amino acids: CASSVSGTGMEKLFF. CDR3 coding DNA: TGTGCCAGCAGCGTATCCGGGACAGGTATGGAAAAACTGTTTTTT. Combining the CDR3 with reference TRBV9 and TRBJ1-4 gives the whole variable domain DSGVTQTPKHLITATGQRVTLRCSPRSGDLSVYWYQQSLDQGLQFLIQYYNGEERAKGNILERFSAQQFPDLHSELNLSSLELGDSALYFCASSVSGTGMEKLFFGSGTQLSVL.

This clone was picked up one time. This sequence joins TRBV5-5 and TRBJ1-4, with TRBD1 matching 8 bases. With V trimmed by 3 bases and J by 5 bases, 12 bases remained unmatched. The CDR3 sequence is 17 residues long. Germline values: CDR1 SGHKS, CDR2 YYEKEE (reference sequence). CDR3 sequence reads: CASSSTPRQGTNEKLFF. The CDR3, as DNA: TGTGCCAGCAGCTCGACCCCGCGACAGGGGACAAATGAAAAACTGTTTTTT.

The rearrangement joins TRBV2 to TRBJ1-1; no definite D call. Germline V gives CDR1 SNHLY, CDR2 FYNNEI. The CDR3 has 14 amino acids. The V gene lost 3 bases and the J gene lost 1 base, with 9 bases spanning the gap. The CDR3 nucleotides read TGTGCCAGCAGTGAGCAGGCCTCGAACACTGAAGCTTTCTTT. Translated: CASSEQASNTEAFF.